The entry that follows covers one TCR beta chain sequence. What it recognizes is unknown. Donors were healthy HIV-negative adults without recent acute infections or vaccinations. In CD8 memory, CD45RO+ cells were put together with CCR7-negative CD45RA+ TemRA cells. CDR3 length: 16 residues. From germline, CDR1 is MNHEY and CDR2 SVGAGI. V dropped 0 bases and J dropped 5; count of bases not matched to a gene: 5. Assay: immunoSEQ multiplex PCR; the TCRdb copy retains only in-frame clones and omits some. The sample includes some 700,000 clones, 80% to 95% of them seen just once. This sample is part of a study of shared clonotypes between healthy human individuals. Study observations and caveats: Among donors, the sharing of clonotypes was expected to be influenced by sequencing depth. Lower generation probabilities were found for non-shared clonotypes than for those shared by all four donors.

The chain carries TRBV6-5 and TRBJ2-2; 8 nucleotides align to TRBD2. The sequencing input was memory CD8+ T cells from PBMCs. The sample's subset: CD45RO+ cells pooled with CCR7-negative TemRA cells. The clonotype originates from a man aged 18 to 29 in good health. Some clones in this sample may be carry-over from other donors' samples. The DNA of the CDR3 is TGTGCCAGCAGTTACTCCCGGACTAGCAGTACCGGGGAGCTGTTTTTT. Protein sequence: CASSYSRTSSTGELFF.